The 20 T cell receptor beta chains in this list originate from one sample, sequenced in a study of blood T cell repertoires in COVID-19. Repertoires were generated with immunoSEQ multiplex PCR, while TCRdb's copy carries only in-frame clones and drops some. The table lists about 220,000 clones, over 70% of them singletons, with 7% to 8.5% in the top ten. Sequenced input: peripheral blood. Source of these receptors: a woman between 70 and 85 years old with acute or convalescent COVID-19.

The table lists this clone with a count of one. The chain links TRBV9 to TRBJ1-3; perhaps TRBD1 as D (6 bases). The CDR3 totals 15 residues. Trimming stripped 1 base from V and 1 base from J, with 9 bases between. CDR1 is SGDLS, CDR2 YYNGEE, per germline. This CDR3 is CASSVSGESGNTIYF. The CDR3, as DNA: TGTGCCAGCAGCGTATCAGGGGAATCTGGAAACACCATATATTTT.

The chain links TRBV7-9 to TRBJ2-2; TRBD2 matches at 9 bases. Unmatched junction bases numbered 2, after V lost 3 bases and J lost 6 bases. In germline, CDR1 is SEHNR, CDR2 FQNEAQ (reference sequence). The CDR3 spans 14 residues. The CDR3 reads CASSFPSGAGELFF. The CDR3 region has the DNA TGTGCCAGCAGCTTTCCTAGCGGGGCCGGGGAGCTGTTTTTT.

The CDR3, as DNA: TGTGCCAGCAGCCAAGGGAGCCTTTTAGGGGGACGAGTGGCCAATGAGCAGTTCTTC. It translates to CASSQGSLLGGRVANEQFF. The chain combines TRBV3-1 (or the pseudogene TRBV3-2) with TRBJ2-1; tentatively, D is TRBD1 (6 bases). The V end was cut by 1 base, the J end by 6 bases, with 25 bases between. This CDR3 contains 19 residues. CDR1 LGHDT and CDR2 YNNKEL come from the germline V gene (reference sequence).

The J gene is TRBJ2-1, the V gene TRBV19; 8 bases fit TRBD2. After removal of 6 bases from V and 2 bases from J, the junction contained 18 bases not matched to a gene. Germline lookup yields CDR1 LNHDA and CDR2 SQIVND (reference sequence). The CDR3 extends over 19 amino acids. CDR3 nucleotides: TGTGCCAGTAGCCCTCGATCTTGGGCGGGGGGCCCTACCTACAATGAGCAGTTCTTC. Translated, it gives CASSPRSWAGGPTYNEQFF.

The chain has TRBV9 and TRBJ2-1, with 12 bases aligning to TRBD2. Germline V lookup: CDR1 SGDLS, CDR2 YYNGEE. V trimming: 3 bases; J trimming: 4 bases; junction bases outside the gene matches: 5. The CDR3 spans 16 residues. Here the CDR3 DNA reads TGTGCCAGCAGCGCCGGACTAGCGGGGCCTTACAATGAGCAGTTCTTC. Protein: CASSAGLAGPYNEQFF.

The chain combines TRBV19 with TRBJ2-3; the D gene is possibly TRBD1 (6 bases). The CDR3 has 16 amino acids. CDR1 is LNHDA and CDR2 is SQIVND in the germline V gene (reference sequence). V lost 2 bases to trimming and J lost 1 base, with 13 bases between them. The CDR3 is CASSISQGQGTDTQYF. The CDR3 DNA reads as TGTGCCAGTAGTATAAGCCAGGGGCAGGGCACAGATACGCAGTATTTT.

This rearrangement joins TRBV12-3 or TRBV12-4 to TRBJ1-2; 10 nucleotides line up with TRBD1. The trim removed 11 bases at V and 8 bases at J, leaving 8 bases unmatched. This CDR3 spans 12 amino acids. The CDR3 loop is CALGGQGRGYTF. DNA of the CDR3: TGTGCCCTAGGGGGACAGGGGCGAGGCTACACCTTC.

V and J are TRBV6-2 or TRBV6-3 and TRBJ1-6, with D possibly TRBD1 on 5 matching bases. CDR3 size: 17 residues. CDR1 MNHEY and CDR2 SVGEGT come from the germline V gene. V was trimmed by 3 bases and J by 7 bases, leaving 19 bases between them. The CDR3 reads CASSYLREGYGNSPLHF. The CDR3 DNA follows: TGTGCCAGCAGTTATCTCAGGGAGGGGTATGGCAATTCACCCCTCCACTTT.

The rearrangement joins TRBV20-1 to TRBJ1-1; D is undetermined. In germline, CDR1 is DFQATT, CDR2 SNEGSKA (reference sequence). This CDR3 has 11 residues. Trimming shortened V by 6 bases and J by 12 bases, and 17 bases separated the two germline ends. The CDR3 DNA sequence: TGCAGTGCCGAGGGTGGTTTTGGCACTTTCTTT. This sequence encodes CSAEGGFGTFF.

This clone was counted only a few times. V gene TRBV7-2 combines with J gene TRBJ2-4; 9 bases are shared with TRBD2. The CDR3 consists of 17 residues. J was trimmed by 3 bases and V by 2 bases; bases with no gene match: 8. In germline, CDR1 is SGHTA, CDR2 FQGNSA. The CDR3 loop reads CASSLIGGGANKNIQYF. CDR3 in DNA: TGTGCCAGCAGCTTAATTGGCGGGGGGGCCAACAAAAACATTCAGTACTTC.

V usage is TRBV9 and J usage is TRBJ2-1; TRBD1 matches 7 bases. V shed 4 bases, J shed 7 bases, and the junction held 17 bases outside the gene matches. Germline assignment: CDR1 SGDLS and CDR2 YYNGEE. This CDR3 has 17 amino acids. The CDR3 coding sequence is TGTGCCAGCAGCCCCAAGATCGGACAGGATATTACGAATGAGCAGTTCTTC. Translating it yields CASSPKIGQDITNEQFF.

The DNA of the CDR3 is TGCGCCAGCATCGGAGGCCGCAATGAGCAGTTCTTC. This translates into CASIGGRNEQFF. The genes are TRBV5-1 and TRBJ2-1; a weak D match, TRBD2 (5 bases). The CDR3 runs 12 residues. The germline CDR1 and CDR2 sequences are SGHRS and YFSETQ. The V gene lost 6 bases and the J gene lost 6 bases, with 10 bases spanning the gap.

The chain links TRBV3-1 (or the pseudogene TRBV3-2) to TRBJ2-7; 7 bases line up with TRBD2. CDR3 size: 17 residues. Germline lookup yields CDR1 LGHDT and CDR2 YNNKEL (reference sequence). Trimming took 4 bases from V and 3 from J; bases not matched to a gene: 15. The CDR3 here is CASSPLSSTSRYYEQYF. In DNA form, the CDR3 reads TGTGCCAGCAGCCCCTTGAGCTCGACTAGCCGGTACTACGAGCAGTACTTC.

The V and J genes are TRBV10-2 and TRBJ2-7; D possibly corresponds to TRBD2 (7 bases). V lost 6 bases and J lost 5, with 14 bases in between. This CDR3 comprises 13 residues. Per the germline V gene, CDR1 is WSHSY and CDR2 is SAAADI. CDR3 nucleotide sequence: TGCGCCAGCAGGAGAGGGGGGGACGACGAGCAGTACTTC. Translated, it gives CASRRGGDDEQYF.

The chain employs TRBV9 and TRBJ2-1; 8 bases are a match to TRBD2. With 2 bases clipped from V and 6 bases from J, the junction kept 4 bases outside the gene matches. The CDR3 totals 14 residues. Germline CDR1 reads SGDLS; CDR2 reads YYNGEE. CDR3 DNA sequence: TGTGCCAGCAGCGTCAGTGCGGGGGGCAATGAGCAGTTCTTC. This codes for CASSVSAGGNEQFF. The full variable domain, its missing parts supplied by reference TRBV9 and TRBJ2-1, is DSGVTQTPKHLITATGQRVTLRCSPRSGDLSVYWYQQSLDQGLQFLIQYYNGEERAKGNILERFSAQQFPDLHSELNLSSLELGDSALYFCASSVSAGGNEQFFGPGTRLTVL.

Comments on this clone: The same CDR3 can be traced to other DNA sequences in this sample. J is TRBJ2-5 and V is TRBV19; 8 nucleotides match TRBD2. The germline gives CDR1 LNHDA, CDR2 SQIVND (reference sequence). Germline trimming cut 3 bases from V and 4 bases from J; bases unmatched to any gene: 4. There are 14 residues in the CDR3. CDR3 protein: CASSMGTSPETQYF. The DNA for the CDR3 is TGTGCCAGTAGTATGGGGACTAGTCCAGAGACCCAGTACTTC.

The J gene is TRBJ2-7, the V gene TRBV29-1; D remains unclear. This CDR3 has 10 amino acids. Trimming took 7 bases from V and 4 from J, leaving 8 bases between them. The germline gives CDR1 SQVTM, CDR2 ANQGSEA. The DNA for the CDR3 is TGCAGCGCTTACACGTACGAGCAGTACGTC. It yields the protein CSAYTYEQYV.

J is TRBJ2-7 and V is TRBV5-5; tentatively, D is TRBD1 (6 bases). CDR1 is SGHKS and CDR2 is YYEKEE in the germline V gene (reference sequence). Trimming left V 4 bases short and J 0 bases short, with 11 bases between. The CDR3 covers 14 residues. The CDR3 sequence is CASSLLRGSYEQYF. CDR3 nucleotides: TGTGCCAGCAGCCTCCTCAGGGGCTCCTACGAGCAGTACTTC.

The chain joins TRBV6-1 to TRBJ2-3, with 14 bases aligning to TRBD2. The CDR3 length is 18 residues. Germline-derived CDR1 and CDR2 are MNHNS and SASEGT. The V gene end was trimmed by 3 bases and the J gene end by 5 bases; junction bases not matched to a gene: 10. DNA of the CDR3: TGTGCCAGCAGTGACGGATCGACTAGCGGGGGGGCCGTAGATACGCAGTATTTT. Translating it yields CASSDGSTSGGAVDTQYF.

The CDR3 sequence: CASRTGPRSSYNEQFF. The CDR3 region has the DNA TGTGCCAGTAGAACAGGGCCTAGGAGCTCCTACAATGAGCAGTTCTTC. The chain has TRBV19 and TRBJ2-1; D possibly corresponds to TRBD1 (6 bases). Germline V CDR1 and CDR2: LNHDA, SQIVND (reference sequence). V shed 6 bases and J shed 0 bases, with 15 bases lying between them. This CDR3 is 16 amino acids long.